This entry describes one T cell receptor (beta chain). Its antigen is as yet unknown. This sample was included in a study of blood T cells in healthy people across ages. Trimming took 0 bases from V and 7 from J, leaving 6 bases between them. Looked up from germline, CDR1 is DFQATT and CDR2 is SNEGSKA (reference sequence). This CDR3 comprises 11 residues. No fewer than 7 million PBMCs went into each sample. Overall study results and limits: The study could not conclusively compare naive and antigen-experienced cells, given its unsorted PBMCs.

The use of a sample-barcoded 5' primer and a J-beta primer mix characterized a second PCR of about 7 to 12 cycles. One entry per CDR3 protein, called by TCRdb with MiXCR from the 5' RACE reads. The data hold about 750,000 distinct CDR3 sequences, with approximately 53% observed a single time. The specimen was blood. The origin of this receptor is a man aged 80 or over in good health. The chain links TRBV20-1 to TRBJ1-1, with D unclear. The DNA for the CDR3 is TGCAGTGCTAGAGATACGGGTGAAGCTTTCTTT. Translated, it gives CSARDTGEAFF.